This T cell receptor beta chain was recorded in a study of blood T cell repertoires in COVID-19. Across the study: Acute and convalescent COVID-19 specimens originated in the United States, Italy and Spain. From T cells, B-cell-depleted T cells, or PBMCs came the material, which was cDNA or gDNA.

V shed 5 bases and J shed 8 bases, with 22 bases lying between them. Germline-derived CDR1 and CDR2 are SGHTA and FQGTGA. The CDR3 is 16 amino acids. Under the authors' procedure: Amplified reference gene primers provided the basis for estimating nucleated cell counts. The assay was immunoSEQ multiplex PCR, and TCRdb's table has in-frame clones only and misses some. For V, J and clone size, that table is used; D and trimming come from the DNA. The table has around 97,000 clones, 70% to 90% seen once. The source is a human donor in a cohort sampled during active COVID-19. Sequenced: peripheral blood. The genes are TRBV7-3 and TRBJ2-1; TRBD2 might be the D (6 bases). CDR3 coding DNA: TGTGCCAGCAGCGTGTTGGGTGACGGGAGTTCTTATGAGCAGTTCTTC. Translated, it gives CASSVLGDGSSYEQFF.